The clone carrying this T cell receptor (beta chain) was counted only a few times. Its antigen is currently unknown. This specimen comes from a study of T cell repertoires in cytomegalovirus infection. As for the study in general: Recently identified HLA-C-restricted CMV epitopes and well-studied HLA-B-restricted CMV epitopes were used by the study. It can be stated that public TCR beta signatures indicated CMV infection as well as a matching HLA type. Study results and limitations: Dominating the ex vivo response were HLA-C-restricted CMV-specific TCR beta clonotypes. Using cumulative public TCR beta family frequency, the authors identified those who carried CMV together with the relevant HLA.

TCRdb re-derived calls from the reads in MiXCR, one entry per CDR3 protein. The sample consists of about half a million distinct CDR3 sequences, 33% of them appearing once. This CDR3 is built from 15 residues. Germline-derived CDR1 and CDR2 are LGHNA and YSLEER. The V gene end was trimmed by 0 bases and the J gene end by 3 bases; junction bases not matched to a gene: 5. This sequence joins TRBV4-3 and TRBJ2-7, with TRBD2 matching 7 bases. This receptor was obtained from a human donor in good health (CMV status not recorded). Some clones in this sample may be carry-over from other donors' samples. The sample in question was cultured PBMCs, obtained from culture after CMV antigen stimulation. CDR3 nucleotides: TGCGCCAGCAGCCAAGATCCGGGAGGAGACTACGAGCAGTACTTC. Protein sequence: CASSQDPGGDYEQYF.